The T cell receptor beta chain described here comes from a study of T cell changes during pregnancy in multiple sclerosis. Losses at the gene ends were 2 bases for V and 6 bases for J; bases not matched to a gene: 3. The germline gives CDR1 KGHSH, CDR2 LQKENI. The CDR3 covers 15 residues. Sequenced by immunoSEQ multiplex PCR; TCRdb stores in-frame clones only, minus some. The sample lists 65,000 to 80,000 clones; around 93% were seen once. The chain joins TRBV18 to TRBJ2-3; 12 nucleotides agree with TRBD2. The receptor was isolated from a female donor with multiple sclerosis, enrolled in a pregnancy study. The sample here was peripheral blood, taken in the second trimester of pregnancy. The CDR3 coding sequence is TGTGCCAGCTCACCATCTAGCGGGAGGGCCGATACGCAGTATTTT. This encodes CASSPSSGRADTQYF.